This TCR beta chain was identified in a study of blood T cell repertoires in COVID-19 (dated by TCRdb to the early 2020s). In terms of the full investigation: Collaborator samples came from the United States, Italy and Spain and covered acute and convalescent phases of COVID-19. A de-identified subject ID, COVID-19 status, age in years and sex were almost always included in the sample metadata. The samples were drawn from two sources: the first 160 participants of the ongoing ImmuneRACE study, and 1,254 subjects contributed by 6 global collaborators. The repertoires were made available in a free public database intended to serve as a resource for research on the immune response to SARS-CoV-2. Subjects who had been exposed to COVID-19, were actively infected with it, or had recovered from it provided the deeply sampled blood TCRbeta repertoires that made up the dataset. Where available, HLA class I and class II types were taken from metadata supplied by the sample provider and were not determined by assay-based typing. The prospective study material was composed of cDNA or gDNA derived from T cells, B-cell-depleted T cells, or PBMCs. The study at large found these results: How much clinical and demographic metadata was included differed by source and by participant, and the metadata was provided uncurated.

V is pruned by 11 bases and J by 8 bases, leaving 18 bases of the junction without a gene match. The CDR3 spans 15 residues, from the cysteine through the phenylalanine. Just the 45-base CDR3 DNA is kept, in frame starting at base 1. CDR1 is given as LNHNV and CDR2 as YYDKDF, both from the germline V gene (reference sequence). This clone was observed once. Its antigen has not been determined. One base away there is no much larger clone; base qualities are not given. TCRbeta CDR3 regions were amplified from genomic DNA using the immunoSEQ Assay, a bias-controlled multiplex PCR. From the authors' description of their analysis: Nucleated cell counts per sample were estimated from amplification of reference gene primers within the assay. To quantify the absolute abundance of each unique TCRbeta CDR3 rearrangement, sequence reads were collapsed and filtered. Productive Simpson clonality was computed per sample as the square root of Simpson's diversity index over productive rearrangements. TCRdb retrieved this table from immuneACCESS and kept in-frame rearrangements only. Not all clones are present; in checked studies, unresolved V genes account for under half, and no reason is known for the remainder. The D gene and trimming were derived from the DNA, and the V and J assignments and clone size from that table. The sample table contains about 180,000 clones; only one count was recorded for over 75% of them. The ten top clones hold approximately 11% of the sample.

Collaborating institutions collected whole blood in K2EDTA tubes following their own protocols. For TCRbeta analysis, collaborators shipped samples in one of three forms: frozen whole blood, isolated PBMCs, or DNA extracted from either of those sample types. The source of this sequence is a human donor with active or convalescent COVID-19. The donor label of this sample is uncertain. Sequencing was done on a sample of peripheral blood. This chain joins TRBV15 to TRBJ2-3, and 8 junction bases match TRBD2. Here is the DNA: TGTGCCGTCCGGGGAGCGGGAGCGGCGTTGGGTACGCAGTATTTT. This translates into CAVRGAGAALGTQYF. With the rest looked up from the reference TRBV15 and TRBJ2-3 genes rather than sequenced, the full variable domain is DAMVIQNPRYQVTQFGKPVTLSCSQTLNHNVMYWYQQKSSQAPKLLFHYYDKDFNNEADTPDNFQSRRPNTSFCFLDIRSPGLGDTAMYLCAVRGAGAALGTQYFGPGTRLTVL.